These 4 T cell receptor beta chains were sequenced from one sample in a study of shared clonotypes between healthy human individuals. Only in-frame clones appear in the TCRdb table, and some are missing; sequencing was by immunoSEQ multiplex PCR. The sample yields over 2,000,000 clones, roughly 95% seen once. Selected positively for CCR7 and CD45RO-negative, naive CD8 cells excluded terminally differentiated effector memory CD45RA+ cells. Source material: naive CD8+ T cells from PBMCs. Receptors originate from a man aged 18 to 29 in good health. Some clones in this sample may be carry-over from other donors' samples.

The chain has TRBV2 and TRBJ2-5, with 7 bases lining up with TRBD2. V lost 5 bases and J lost 5; bases outside the gene matches: 8. The germline V gene encodes CDR1 SNHLY and CDR2 FYNNEI. The CDR3 is made up of 14 amino acids. Here the CDR3 reads CASSRYRGGETQYF. DNA for the CDR3: TGTGCCAGCAGTAGGTATCGGGGAGGGGAGACCCAGTACTTC.

This clone was seen more than once but under ten times. This sample also contains other DNA sequences that code for the same CDR3. The chain couples TRBV10-1 to TRBJ2-1, with 10 bases identical to TRBD2. In germline, CDR1 is WNHNN, CDR2 SYGVQD (reference sequence). The CDR3 extends over 15 amino acids. The V and J ends lost 6 bases and 7 bases, in that order; junction bases with no gene match: 9. CDR3 in amino acids: CASSKTSGPGNEQFF. CDR3 coding DNA: TGCGCCAGCAGCAAGACTAGCGGGCCGGGGAATGAGCAGTTCTTC.

This clone was detected once. The V call is TRBV7-3, the J call TRBJ2-7, with TRBD1 matching over 11 bases. Germline CDR1 reads SGHTA; CDR2 reads FQGTGA. Unmatched junction bases numbered 14, after V lost 5 bases and J lost 5 bases. The CDR3 spans 17 residues. In DNA, the CDR3 is TGTGCCAGCAGCCAAGTCCCCCCCGGGACAGGGGGAAACGAGCAGTACTTC. It translates to CASSQVPPGTGGNEQYF.

Written as DNA, the CDR3 is TGTGCCAGCAGCGTAGCTATAGCTTCTAACTATGGCTACACCTTC. Translated, it gives CASSVAIASNYGYTF. The chain uses TRBV9 and TRBJ1-2; no clear D. The CDR3 is 15 amino acids. Germline loops: CDR1 SGDLS, CDR2 YYNGEE. Trimming pared 0 bases from V and 0 bases from J, leaving 9 bases between. The entire variable domain, with the rest obtained from reference TRBV9 and TRBJ1-2, is as follows: DSGVTQTPKHLITATGQRVTLRCSPRSGDLSVYWYQQSLDQGLQFLIQYYNGEERAKGNILERFSAQQFPDLHSELNLSSLELGDSALYFCASSVAIASNYGYTFGSGTRLTVV.